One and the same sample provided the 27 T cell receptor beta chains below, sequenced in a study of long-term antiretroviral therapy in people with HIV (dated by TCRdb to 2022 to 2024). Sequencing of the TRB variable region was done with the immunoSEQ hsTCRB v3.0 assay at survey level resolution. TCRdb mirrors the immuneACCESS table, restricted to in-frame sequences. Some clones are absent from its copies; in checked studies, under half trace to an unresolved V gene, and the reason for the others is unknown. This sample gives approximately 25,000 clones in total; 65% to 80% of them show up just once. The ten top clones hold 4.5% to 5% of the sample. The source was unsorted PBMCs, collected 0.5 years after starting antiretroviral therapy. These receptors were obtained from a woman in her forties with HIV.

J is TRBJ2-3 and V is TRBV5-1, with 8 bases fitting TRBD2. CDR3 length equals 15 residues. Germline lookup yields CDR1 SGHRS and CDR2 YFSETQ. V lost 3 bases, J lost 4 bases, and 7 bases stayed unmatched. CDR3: CASSWVGGASDTQYF. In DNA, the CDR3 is TGCGCCAGCAGCTGGGTCGGGGGGGCCTCAGATACGCAGTATTTT.

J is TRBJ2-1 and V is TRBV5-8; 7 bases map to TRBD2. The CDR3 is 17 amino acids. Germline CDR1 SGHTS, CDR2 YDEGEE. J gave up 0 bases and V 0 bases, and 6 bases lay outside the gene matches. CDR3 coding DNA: TGTGCCAGCAGCTTGGATGACGGGAGGAGCTCCTACAATGAGCAGTTCTTC. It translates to CASSLDDGRSSYNEQFF.

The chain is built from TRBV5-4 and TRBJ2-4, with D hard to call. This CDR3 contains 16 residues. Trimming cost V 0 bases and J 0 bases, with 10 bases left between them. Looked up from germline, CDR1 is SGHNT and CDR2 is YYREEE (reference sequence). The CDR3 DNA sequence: TGTGCCAGCAGCTTGGGGGGAACCCGAGCCAAAAACATTCAGTACTTC. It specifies CASSLGGTRAKNIQYF.

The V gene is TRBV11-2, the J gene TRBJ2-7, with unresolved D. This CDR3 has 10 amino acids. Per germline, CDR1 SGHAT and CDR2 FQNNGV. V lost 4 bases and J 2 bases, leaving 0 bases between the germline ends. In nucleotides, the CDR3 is TGTGCCAGCAGCTCCTACGAGCAGTACTTC. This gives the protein CASSSYEQYF.

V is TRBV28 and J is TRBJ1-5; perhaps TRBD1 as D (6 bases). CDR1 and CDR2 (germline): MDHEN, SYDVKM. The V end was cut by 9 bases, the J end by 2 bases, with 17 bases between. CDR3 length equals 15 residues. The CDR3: CASSTGSQGNQPQHF. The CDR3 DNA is TGTGCCAGTTCAACAGGGAGCCAGGGCAATCAGCCCCAGCATTTT.

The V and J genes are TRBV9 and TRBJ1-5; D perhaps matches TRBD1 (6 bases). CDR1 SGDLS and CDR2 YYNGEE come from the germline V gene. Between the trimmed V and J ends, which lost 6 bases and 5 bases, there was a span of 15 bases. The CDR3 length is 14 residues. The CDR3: CASNLRGGDQPQHF. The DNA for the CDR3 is TGTGCCAGCAATCTAAGGGGGGGCGATCAGCCCCAGCATTTT. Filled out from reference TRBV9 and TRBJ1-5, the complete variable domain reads DSGVTQTPKHLITATGQRVTLRCSPRSGDLSVYWYQQSLDQGLQFLIQYYNGEERAKGNILERFSAQQFPDLHSELNLSSLELGDSALYFCASNLRGGDQPQHFGDGTRLSIL.

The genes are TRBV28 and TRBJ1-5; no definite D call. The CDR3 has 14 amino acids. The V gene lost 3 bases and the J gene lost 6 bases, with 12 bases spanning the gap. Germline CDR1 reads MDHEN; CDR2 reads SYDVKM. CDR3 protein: CASSLAQSIQPQHF. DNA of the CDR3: TGTGCCAGCAGTTTGGCGCAGTCCATTCAGCCCCAGCATTTT. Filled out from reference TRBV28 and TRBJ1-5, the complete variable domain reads DVKVTQSSRYLVKRTGEKVFLECVQDMDHENMFWYRQDPGLGLRLIYFSYDVKMKEKGDIPEGYSVSREKKERFSLILESASTNQTSMYLCASSLAQSIQPQHFGDGTRLSIL.

In DNA form, the CDR3 reads TGTGCCAGCACAGGGACAGGGTCAGGAAACACCATATATTTT. Amino acid sequence: CASTGTGSGNTIYF. This chain joins TRBV2 and TRBJ1-3; 9 bases are shared with TRBD1. The germline gives CDR1 SNHLY, CDR2 FYNNEI. This CDR3 has 14 residues. Unmatched junction bases numbered 5, after V lost 7 bases and J lost 4 bases.

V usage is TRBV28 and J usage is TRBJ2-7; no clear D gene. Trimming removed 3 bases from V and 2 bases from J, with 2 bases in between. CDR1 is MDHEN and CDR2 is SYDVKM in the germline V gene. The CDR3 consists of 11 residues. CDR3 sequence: CASSFTYEQYF. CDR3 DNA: TGTGCCAGCAGTTTCACCTACGAGCAGTACTTC.

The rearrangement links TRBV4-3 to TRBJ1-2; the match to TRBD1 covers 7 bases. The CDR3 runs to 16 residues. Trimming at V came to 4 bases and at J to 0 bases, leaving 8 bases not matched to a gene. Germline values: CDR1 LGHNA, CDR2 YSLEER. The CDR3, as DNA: TGCGCCAGCAGCCCGGGACAGCGCACCCCTAACTATGGCTACACCTTC. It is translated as CASSPGQRTPNYGYTF.

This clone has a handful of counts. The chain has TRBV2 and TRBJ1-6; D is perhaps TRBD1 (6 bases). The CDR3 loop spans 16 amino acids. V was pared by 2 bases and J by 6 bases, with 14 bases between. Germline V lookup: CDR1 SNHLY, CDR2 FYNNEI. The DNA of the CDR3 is TGTGCCAGCAGTGAAAGAGGGGGGGCGCTTAATTCACCCCTCCACTTT. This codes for CASSERGGALNSPLHF. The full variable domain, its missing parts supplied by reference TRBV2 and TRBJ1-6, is EPEVTQTPSHQVTQMGQEVILRCVPISNHLYFYWYRQILGQKVEFLVSFYNNEISEKSEIFDDQFSVERPDGSNFTLKIRSTKLEDSAMYFCASSERGGALNSPLHFGNGTRLTVT.

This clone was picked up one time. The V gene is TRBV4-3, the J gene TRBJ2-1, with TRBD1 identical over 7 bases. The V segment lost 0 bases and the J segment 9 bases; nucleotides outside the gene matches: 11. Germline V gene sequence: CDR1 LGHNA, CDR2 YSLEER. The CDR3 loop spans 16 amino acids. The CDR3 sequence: CASSQDSAGGTVEQFF. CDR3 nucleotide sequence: TGCGCCAGCAGCCAAGATTCGGCAGGGGGAACGGTTGAGCAGTTCTTC.

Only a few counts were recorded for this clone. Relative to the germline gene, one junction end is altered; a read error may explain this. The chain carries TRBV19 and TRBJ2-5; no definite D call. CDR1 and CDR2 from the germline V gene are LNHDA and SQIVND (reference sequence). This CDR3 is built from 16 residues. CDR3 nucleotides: TGTGCCAGTAGTCCCCCGTACCCAGGACGTCAAGAGATCCAGTACTTC. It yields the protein CASSPPYPGRQEIQYF.

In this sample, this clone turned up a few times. CDR3 nucleotides: TGTGCCTGGAGTGTAGAGGACACCATATATTTT. Protein sequence: CAWSVEDTIYF. V and J are TRBV30 and TRBJ1-3; D remains unclear. This CDR3 has 11 amino acids. Germline loops: CDR1 GTSNPN, CDR2 SVGIG (reference sequence). The V and J ends lost 0 bases and 8 bases respectively, with 5 bases between them.

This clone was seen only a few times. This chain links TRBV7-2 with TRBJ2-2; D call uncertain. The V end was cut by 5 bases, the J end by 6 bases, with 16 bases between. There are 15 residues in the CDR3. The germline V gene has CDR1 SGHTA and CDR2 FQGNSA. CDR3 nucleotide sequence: TGTGCCAGCAGCCTAGAAACCGGACGGGCCGGGGAGCTGTTTTTT. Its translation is CASSLETGRAGELFF.

CDR3 sequence: CASSSPTGSNYGYTF. CDR3 nucleotides: TGTGCCAGCAGTTCTCCGACAGGGAGCAACTATGGCTACACCTTC. This chain joins TRBV6-5 and TRBJ1-2; TRBD1 aligns across 7 bases. From germline, CDR1 is MNHEY and CDR2 SVGAGI. The trim removed 4 bases at V and 2 bases at J, leaving 7 bases unmatched. The length of the CDR3 is 15 residues.

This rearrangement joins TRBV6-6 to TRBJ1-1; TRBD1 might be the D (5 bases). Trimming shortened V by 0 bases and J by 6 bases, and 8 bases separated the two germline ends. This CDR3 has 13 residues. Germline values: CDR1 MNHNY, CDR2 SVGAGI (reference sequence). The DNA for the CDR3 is TGTGCCAGCAGTTACTCGGGGCGGTCTGAAGCTTTCTTT. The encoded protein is CASSYSGRSEAFF.

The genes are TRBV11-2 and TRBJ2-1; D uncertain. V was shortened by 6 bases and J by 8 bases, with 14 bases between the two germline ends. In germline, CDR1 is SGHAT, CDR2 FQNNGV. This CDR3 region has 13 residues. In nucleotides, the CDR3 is TGTGCCAGCAGGCTTACTCTGCACTATGAGCAGTTCTTC. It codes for CASRLTLHYEQFF.

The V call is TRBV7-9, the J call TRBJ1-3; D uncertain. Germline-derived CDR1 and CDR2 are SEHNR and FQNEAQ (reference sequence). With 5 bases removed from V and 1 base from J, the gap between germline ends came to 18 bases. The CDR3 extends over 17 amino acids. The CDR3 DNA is TGTGCCAGCAGCCGAATAGGAGAAGGAGGATCTGGAAACACCATATATTTT. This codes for CASSRIGEGGSGNTIYF.

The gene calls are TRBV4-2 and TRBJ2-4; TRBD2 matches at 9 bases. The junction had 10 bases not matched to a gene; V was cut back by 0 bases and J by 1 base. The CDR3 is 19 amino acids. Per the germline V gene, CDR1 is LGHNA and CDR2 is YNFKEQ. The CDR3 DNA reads TGTGCCAGCAGCCAAGATTGGGCGGGGGGGCTTGGGGCCAAAAACATTCAGTACTTC. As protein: CASSQDWAGGLGAKNIQYF.

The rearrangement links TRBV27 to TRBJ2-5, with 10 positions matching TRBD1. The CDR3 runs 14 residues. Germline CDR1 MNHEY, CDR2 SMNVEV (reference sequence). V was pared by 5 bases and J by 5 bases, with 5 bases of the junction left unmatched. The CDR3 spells CASSRDRGWETQYF. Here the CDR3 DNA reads TGTGCCAGCAGTCGGGACAGGGGATGGGAGACCCAGTACTTC.

The CDR3 DNA sequence: TGCGCCAGCAGCTCAATCGGACAGGGGAACACTGAAGCTTTCTTT. Its translation is CASSSIGQGNTEAFF. The chain carries TRBV5-1 and TRBJ1-1; 8 bases align to TRBD1. V gave up 3 bases and J gave up 1 base; unmatched junction bases: 5. There are 15 residues in the CDR3. CDR1 and CDR2 (germline): SGHRS, YFSETQ.

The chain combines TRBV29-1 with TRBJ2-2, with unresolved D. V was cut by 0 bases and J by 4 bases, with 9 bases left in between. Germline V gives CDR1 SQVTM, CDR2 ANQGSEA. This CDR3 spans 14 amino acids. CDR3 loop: CSVEEAPGTGELFF. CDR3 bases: TGCAGCGTTGAAGAGGCGCCGGGCACCGGGGAGCTGTTTTTT.

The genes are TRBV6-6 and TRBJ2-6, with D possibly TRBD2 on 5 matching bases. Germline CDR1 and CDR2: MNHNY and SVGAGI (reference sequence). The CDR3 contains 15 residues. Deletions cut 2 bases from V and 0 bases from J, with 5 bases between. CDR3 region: CASSYGSSGANVLTF. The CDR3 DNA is TGTGCCAGCAGTTACGGGAGCTCTGGGGCCAACGTCCTGACTTTC.

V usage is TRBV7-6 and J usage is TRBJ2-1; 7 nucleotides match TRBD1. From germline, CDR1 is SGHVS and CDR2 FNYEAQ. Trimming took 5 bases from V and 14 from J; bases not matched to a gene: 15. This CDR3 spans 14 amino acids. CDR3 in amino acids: CASSQGVAKAREFF. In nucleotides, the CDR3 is TGTGCCAGCAGCCAGGGGGTGGCCAAGGCGCGGGAGTTCTTC.

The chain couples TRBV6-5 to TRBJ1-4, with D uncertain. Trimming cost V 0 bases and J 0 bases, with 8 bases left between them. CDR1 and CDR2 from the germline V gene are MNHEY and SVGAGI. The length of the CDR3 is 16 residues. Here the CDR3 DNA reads TGTGCCAGCAGTTACTCAGTCCGTGCAACTAATGAAAAACTGTTTTTT. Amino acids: CASSYSVRATNEKLFF.

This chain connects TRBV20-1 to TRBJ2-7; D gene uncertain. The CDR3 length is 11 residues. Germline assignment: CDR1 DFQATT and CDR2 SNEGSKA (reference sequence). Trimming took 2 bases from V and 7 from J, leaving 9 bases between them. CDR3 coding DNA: TGCAGTGCTAGAAGGCAAACGGAGCAGTACTTC. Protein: CSARRQTEQYF.